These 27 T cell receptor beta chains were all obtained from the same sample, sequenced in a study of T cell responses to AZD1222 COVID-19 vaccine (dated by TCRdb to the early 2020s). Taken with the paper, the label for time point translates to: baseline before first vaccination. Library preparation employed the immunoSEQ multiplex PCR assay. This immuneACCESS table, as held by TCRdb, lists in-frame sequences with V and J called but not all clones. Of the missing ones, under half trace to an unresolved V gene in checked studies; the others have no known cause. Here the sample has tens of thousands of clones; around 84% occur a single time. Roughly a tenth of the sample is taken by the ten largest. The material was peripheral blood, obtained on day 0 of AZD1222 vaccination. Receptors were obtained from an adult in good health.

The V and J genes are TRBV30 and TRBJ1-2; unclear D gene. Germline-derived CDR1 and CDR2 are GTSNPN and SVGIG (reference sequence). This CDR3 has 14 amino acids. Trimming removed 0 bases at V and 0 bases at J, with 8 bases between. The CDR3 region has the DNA TGTGCCTGGAGTGTAATAACAGCTAACTATGGCTACACCTTC. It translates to CAWSVITANYGYTF.

Here the CDR3 DNA reads TGTGCCACCAGTGACACCACTAGCGGGAGGGGCACCGGGGAGCTGTTTTTT. Amino acid sequence: CATSDTTSGRGTGELFF. The chain has TRBV24-1 and TRBJ2-2; TRBD2 matches 13 bases. The CDR3 is made up of 17 amino acids. Germline CDR1 reads KGHDR; CDR2 reads SFDVKD. J gave up 4 bases and V 4 bases, and 5 bases lay outside the gene matches.

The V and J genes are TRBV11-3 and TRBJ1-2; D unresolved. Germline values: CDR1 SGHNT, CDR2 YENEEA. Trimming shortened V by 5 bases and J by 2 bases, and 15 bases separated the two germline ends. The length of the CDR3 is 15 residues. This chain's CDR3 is CASSPPGPRNYGYTF. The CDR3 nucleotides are TGTGCCAGCAGCCCGCCGGGCCCACGGAACTATGGCTACACCTTC.

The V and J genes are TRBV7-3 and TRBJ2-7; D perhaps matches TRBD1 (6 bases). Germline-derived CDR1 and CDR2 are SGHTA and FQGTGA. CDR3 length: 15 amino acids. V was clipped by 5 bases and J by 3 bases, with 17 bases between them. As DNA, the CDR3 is TGTGCCAGCAGCCCCCTTCCGGGACACTACTACGAGCAGTACTTC. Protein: CASSPLPGHYYEQYF.

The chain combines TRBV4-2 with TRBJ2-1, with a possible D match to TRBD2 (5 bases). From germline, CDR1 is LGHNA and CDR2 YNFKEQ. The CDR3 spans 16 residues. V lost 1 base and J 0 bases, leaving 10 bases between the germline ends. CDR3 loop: CASSQVLALSYNEQFF. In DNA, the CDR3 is TGTGCCAGCAGCCAAGTCCTAGCCCTCTCCTACAATGAGCAGTTCTTC.

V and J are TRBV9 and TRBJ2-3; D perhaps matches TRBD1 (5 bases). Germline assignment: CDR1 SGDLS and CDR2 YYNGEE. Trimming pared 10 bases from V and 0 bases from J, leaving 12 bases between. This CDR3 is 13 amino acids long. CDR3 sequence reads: CASGSASTDTQYF. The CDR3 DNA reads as TGTGCCTCAGGGTCAGCTAGCACAGATACGCAGTATTTT.

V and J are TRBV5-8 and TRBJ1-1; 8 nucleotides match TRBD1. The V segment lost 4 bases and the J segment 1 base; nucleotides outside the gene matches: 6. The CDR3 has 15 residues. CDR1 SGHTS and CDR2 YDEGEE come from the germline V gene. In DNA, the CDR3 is TGTGCCAGCAGCAAAGGCGACAGGGGGAACACTGAAGCTTTCTTT. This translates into CASSKGDRGNTEAFF.

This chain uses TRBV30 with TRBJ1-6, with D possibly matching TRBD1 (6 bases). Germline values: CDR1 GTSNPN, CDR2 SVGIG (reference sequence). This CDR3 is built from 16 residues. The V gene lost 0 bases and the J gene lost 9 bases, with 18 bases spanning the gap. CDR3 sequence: CAWSVKGQGTSSPLHF. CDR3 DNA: TGTGCCTGGAGTGTAAAAGGCCAGGGGACAAGTTCACCCCTCCACTTT.

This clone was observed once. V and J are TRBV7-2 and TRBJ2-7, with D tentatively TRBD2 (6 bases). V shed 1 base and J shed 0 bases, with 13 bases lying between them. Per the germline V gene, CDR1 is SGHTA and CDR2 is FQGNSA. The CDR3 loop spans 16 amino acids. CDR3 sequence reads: CASSLDRLANSYEQYF. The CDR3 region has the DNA TGTGCCAGCAGCTTAGATCGGCTAGCGAACTCCTACGAGCAGTACTTC. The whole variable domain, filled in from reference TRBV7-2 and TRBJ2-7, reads GAGVSQSPSNKVTEKGKDVELRCDPISGHTALYWYRQSLGQGLEFLIYFQGNSAPDKSGLPSDRFSAERTGGSVSTLTIQRTQQEDSAVYLCASSLDRLANSYEQYFGPGTRLTVT.

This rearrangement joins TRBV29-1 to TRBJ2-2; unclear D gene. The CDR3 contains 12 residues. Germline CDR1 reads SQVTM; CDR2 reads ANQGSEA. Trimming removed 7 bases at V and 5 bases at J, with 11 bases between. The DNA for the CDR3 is TGCAGCGCGCGTCTAGAAACCGGGGAGCTGTTTTTT. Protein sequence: CSARLETGELFF.

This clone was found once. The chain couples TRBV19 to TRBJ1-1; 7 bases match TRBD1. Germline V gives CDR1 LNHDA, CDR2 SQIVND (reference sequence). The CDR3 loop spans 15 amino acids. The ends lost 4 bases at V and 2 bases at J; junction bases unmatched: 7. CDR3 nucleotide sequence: TGTGCCAGTAGTACTGACAGGGTAGGAAACACTGAAGCTTTCTTT. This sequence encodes CASSTDRVGNTEAFF.

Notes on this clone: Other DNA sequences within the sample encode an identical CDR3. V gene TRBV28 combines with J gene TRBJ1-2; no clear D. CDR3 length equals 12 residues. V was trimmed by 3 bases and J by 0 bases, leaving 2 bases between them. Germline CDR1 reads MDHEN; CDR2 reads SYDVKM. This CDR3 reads CASSFPNYGYTF. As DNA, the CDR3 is TGTGCCAGCAGTTTTCCTAACTATGGCTACACCTTC.

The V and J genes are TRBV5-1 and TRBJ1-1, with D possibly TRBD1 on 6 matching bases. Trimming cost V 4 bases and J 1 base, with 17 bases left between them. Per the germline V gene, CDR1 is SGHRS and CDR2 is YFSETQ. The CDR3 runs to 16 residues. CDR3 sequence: CASSVASGTPNTEAFF. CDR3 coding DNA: TGCGCCAGCAGCGTAGCCAGCGGGACACCGAACACTGAAGCTTTCTTT.

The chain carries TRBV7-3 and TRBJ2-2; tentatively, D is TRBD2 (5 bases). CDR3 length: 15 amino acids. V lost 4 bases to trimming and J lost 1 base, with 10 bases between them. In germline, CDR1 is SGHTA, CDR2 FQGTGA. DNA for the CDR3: TGTGCCAGCAGCTATACCGGGGTGAACACCGGGGAGCTGTTTTTT. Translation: CASSYTGVNTGELFF.

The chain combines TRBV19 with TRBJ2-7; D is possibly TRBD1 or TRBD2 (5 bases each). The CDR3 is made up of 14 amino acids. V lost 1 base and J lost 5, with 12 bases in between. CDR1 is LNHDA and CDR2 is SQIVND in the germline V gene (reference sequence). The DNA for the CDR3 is TGTGCCAGTAGTATAGGACCCGGGGCCGACGAGCAGTACTTC. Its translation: CASSIGPGADEQYF.

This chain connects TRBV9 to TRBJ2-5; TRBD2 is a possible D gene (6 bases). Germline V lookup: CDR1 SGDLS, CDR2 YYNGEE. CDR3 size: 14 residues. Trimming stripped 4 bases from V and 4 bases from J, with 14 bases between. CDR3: CASSPRAGRETQYF. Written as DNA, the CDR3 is TGTGCCAGCAGCCCACGGGCCGGGAGAGAGACCCAGTACTTC.

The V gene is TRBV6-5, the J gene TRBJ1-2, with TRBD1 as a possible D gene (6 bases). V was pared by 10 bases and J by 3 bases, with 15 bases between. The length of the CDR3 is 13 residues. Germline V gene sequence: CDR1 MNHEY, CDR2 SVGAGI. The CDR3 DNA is TGTGCCACTGGTGGGGGGCGCGACTATGGCTACACCTTC. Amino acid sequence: CATGGGRDYGYTF.

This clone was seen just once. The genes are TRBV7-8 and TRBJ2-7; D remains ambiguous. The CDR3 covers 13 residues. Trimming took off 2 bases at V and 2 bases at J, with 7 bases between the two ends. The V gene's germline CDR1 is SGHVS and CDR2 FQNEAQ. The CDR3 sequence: CASSLNSAYEQYF. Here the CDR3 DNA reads TGTGCCAGCAGCTTAAATTCCGCCTACGAGCAGTACTTC.

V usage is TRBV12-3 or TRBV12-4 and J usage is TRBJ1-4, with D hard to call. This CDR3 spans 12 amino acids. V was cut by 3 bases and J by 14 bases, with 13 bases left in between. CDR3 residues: CASSFSGSKLFF. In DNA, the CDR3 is TGTGCCAGCAGTTTTTCGGGCAGTAAGCTGTTTTTT.

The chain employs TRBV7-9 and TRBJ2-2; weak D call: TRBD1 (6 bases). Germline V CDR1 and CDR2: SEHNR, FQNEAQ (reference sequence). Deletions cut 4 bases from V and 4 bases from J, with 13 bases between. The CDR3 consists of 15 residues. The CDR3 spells CASSYTGLPTGELFF. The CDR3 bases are TGTGCCAGCAGCTATACAGGGTTACCCACCGGGGAGCTGTTTTTT.

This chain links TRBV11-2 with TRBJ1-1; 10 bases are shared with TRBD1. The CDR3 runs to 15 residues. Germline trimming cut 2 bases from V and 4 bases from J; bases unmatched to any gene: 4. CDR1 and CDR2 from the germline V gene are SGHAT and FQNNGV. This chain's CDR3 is CASSLRDRGGTEAFF. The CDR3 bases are TGTGCCAGCAGCTTACGGGACAGGGGAGGCACTGAAGCTTTCTTT. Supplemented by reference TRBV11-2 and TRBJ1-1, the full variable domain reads EAGVAQSPRYKIIEKRQSVAFWCNPISGHATLYWYQQILGQGPKLLIQFQNNGVVDDSQLPKDRFSAERLKGVDSTLKIQPAKLEDSAVYLCASSLRDRGGTEAFFGQGTRLTVV.

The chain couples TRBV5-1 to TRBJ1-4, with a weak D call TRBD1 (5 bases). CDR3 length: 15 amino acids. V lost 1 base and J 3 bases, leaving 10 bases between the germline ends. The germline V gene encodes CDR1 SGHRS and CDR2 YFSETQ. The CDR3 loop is CASSLMGEANEKLFF. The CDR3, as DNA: TGCGCCAGCAGCTTGATGGGGGAGGCTAATGAAAAACTGTTTTTT.

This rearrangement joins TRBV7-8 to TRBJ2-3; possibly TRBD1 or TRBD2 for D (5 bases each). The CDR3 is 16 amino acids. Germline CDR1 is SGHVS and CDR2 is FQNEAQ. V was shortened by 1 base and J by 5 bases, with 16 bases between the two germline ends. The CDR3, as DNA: TGTGCCAGCAGCTTAGGAGGGGTCTTGGGGCGAGATACGCAGTATTTT. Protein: CASSLGGVLGRDTQYF.

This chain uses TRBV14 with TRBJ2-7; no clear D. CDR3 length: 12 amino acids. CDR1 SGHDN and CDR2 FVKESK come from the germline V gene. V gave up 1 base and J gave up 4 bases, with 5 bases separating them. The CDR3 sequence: CASSQVRYEQYF. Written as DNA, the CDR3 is TGTGCCAGCAGCCAAGTACGATACGAGCAGTACTTC.

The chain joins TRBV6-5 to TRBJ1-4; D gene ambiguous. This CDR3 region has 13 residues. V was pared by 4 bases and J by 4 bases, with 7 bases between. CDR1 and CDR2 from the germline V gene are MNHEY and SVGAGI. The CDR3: CASSFGSNEKLFF. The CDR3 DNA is TGTGCCAGCAGTTTTGGCAGTAATGAAAAACTGTTTTTT.

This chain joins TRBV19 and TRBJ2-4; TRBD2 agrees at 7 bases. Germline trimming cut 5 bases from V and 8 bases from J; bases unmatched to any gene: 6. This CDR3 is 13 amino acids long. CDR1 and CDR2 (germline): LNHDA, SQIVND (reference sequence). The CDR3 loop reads CASSSAGRDIQYF. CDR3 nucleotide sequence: TGTGCCAGTAGTTCGGCAGGGAGGGACATTCAGTACTTC.

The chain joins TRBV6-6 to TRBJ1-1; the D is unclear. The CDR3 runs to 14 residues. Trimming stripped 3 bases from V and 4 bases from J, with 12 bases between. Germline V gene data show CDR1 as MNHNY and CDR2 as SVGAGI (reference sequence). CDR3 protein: CASSYSPSGTEAFF. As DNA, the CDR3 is TGTGCCAGCAGTTATTCGCCGTCGGGCACTGAAGCTTTCTTT.